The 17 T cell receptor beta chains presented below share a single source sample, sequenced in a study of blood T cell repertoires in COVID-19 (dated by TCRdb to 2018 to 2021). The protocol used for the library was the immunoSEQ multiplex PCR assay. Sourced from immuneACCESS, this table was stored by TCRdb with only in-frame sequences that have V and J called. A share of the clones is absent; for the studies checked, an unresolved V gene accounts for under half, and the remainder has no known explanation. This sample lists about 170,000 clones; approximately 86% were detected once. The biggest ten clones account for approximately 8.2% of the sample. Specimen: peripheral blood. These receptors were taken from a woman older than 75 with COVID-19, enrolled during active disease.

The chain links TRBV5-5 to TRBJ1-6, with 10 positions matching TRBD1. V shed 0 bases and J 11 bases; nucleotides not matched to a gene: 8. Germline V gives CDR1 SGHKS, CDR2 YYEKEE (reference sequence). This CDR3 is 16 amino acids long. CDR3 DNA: TGTGCCAGCAGCTTGGGGACAGGGGGGTTGGCGGCACCCCTCCACTTT. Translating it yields CASSLGTGGLAAPLHF.

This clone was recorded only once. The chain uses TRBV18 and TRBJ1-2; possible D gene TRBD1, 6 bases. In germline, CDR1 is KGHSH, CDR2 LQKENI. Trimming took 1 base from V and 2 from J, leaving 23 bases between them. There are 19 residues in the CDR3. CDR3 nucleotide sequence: TGTGCCAGCTCACCACGGGGGCAGGGCTTATCTCCCACCAACTATGGCTACACCTTC. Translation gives CASSPRGQGLSPTNYGYTF.

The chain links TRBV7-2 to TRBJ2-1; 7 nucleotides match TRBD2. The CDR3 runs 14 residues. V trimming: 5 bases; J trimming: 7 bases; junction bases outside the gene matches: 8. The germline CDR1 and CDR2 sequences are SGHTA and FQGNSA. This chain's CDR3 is CASSPTGTINEQFF. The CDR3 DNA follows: TGTGCCAGCAGCCCAACCGGGACTATTAATGAGCAGTTCTTC.

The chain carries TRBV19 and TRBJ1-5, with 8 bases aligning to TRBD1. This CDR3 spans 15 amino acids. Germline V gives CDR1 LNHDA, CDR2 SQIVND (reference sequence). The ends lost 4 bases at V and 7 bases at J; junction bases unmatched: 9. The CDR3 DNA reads TGTGCCAGTAGTACCACCCCTGGACAGGGACAGCCCCAGCATTTT. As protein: CASSTTPGQGQPQHF.

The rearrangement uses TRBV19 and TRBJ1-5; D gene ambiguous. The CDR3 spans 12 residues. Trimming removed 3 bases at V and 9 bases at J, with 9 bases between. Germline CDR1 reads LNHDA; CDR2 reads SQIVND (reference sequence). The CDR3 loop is CASSIREGPQHF. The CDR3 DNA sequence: TGTGCCAGTAGTATTAGGGAGGGGCCCCAGCATTTT.

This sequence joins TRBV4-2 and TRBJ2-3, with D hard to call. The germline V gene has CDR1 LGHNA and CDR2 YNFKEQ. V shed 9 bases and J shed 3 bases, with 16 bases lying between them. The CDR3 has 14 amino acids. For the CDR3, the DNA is TGTGCCAGTGCTCTGCACGGTAGAACAGATACGCAGTATTTT. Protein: CASALHGRTDTQYF.

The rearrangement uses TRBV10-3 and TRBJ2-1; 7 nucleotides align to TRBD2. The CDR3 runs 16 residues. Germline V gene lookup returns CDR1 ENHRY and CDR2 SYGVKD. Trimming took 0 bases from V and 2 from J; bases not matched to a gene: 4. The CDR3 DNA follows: TGTGCCATCAGTGAGTCGAGCCGGGGGGCCTACAATGAGCAGTTCTTC. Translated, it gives CAISESSRGAYNEQFF.

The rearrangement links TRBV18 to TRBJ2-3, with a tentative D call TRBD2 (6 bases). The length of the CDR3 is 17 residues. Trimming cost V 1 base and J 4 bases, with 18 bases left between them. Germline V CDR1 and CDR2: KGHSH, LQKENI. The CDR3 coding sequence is TGTGCCAGCTCACCACAGATGCGCCAGGGAGGACCAGATACGCAGTATTTT. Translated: CASSPQMRQGGPDTQYF.

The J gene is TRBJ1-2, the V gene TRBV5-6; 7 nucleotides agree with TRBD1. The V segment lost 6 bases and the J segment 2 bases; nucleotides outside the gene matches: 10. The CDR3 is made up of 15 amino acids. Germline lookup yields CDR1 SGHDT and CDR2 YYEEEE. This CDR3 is CASTTPRQGNYGYTF. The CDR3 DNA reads TGTGCCAGCACGACTCCAAGACAGGGAAACTATGGCTACACCTTC. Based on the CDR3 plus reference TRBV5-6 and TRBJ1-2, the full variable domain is DAGVTQSPTHLIKTRGQQVTLRCSPKSGHDTVSWYQQALGQGPQFIFQYYEEEERQRGNFPDRFSGHQFPNYSSELNVNALLLGDSALYLCASTTPRQGNYGYTFGSGTRLTVV.

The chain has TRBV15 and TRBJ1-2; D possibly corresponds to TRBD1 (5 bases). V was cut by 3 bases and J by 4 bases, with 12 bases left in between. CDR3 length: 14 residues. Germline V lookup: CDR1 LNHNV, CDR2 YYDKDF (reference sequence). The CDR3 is CATSRRGGVYGYTF. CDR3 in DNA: TGTGCCACCAGCAGGCGGGGGGGAGTCTATGGCTACACCTTC.

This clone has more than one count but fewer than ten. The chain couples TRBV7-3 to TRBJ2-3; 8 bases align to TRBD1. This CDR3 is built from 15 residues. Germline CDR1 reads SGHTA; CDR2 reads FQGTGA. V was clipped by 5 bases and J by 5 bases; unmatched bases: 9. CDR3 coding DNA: TGTGCCAGCAGCCCCTCCGACAGGGGCATAGATACGCAGTATTTT. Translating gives CASSPSDRGIDTQYF.

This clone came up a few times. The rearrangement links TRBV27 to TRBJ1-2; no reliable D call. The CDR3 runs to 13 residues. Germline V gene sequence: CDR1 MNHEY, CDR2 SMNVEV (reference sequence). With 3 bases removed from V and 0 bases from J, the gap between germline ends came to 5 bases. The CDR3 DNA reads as TGTGCCAGCAGTTTCGGGACTAACTATGGCTACACCTTC. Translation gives CASSFGTNYGYTF.

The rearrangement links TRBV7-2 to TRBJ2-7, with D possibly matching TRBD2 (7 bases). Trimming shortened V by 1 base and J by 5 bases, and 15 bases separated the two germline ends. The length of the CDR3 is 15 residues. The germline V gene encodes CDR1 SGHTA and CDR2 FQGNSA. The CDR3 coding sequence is TGTGCCAGCAGCTTAGGGGGGGGGCTTGGCCACGAGCAGTACTTC. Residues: CASSLGGGLGHEQYF.

The CDR3 sequence is CSVSSAGGIDTQYF. For the CDR3, the DNA is TGCAGCGTGTCTTCGGCAGGGGGTATAGATACGCAGTATTTT. This chain uses TRBV29-1 with TRBJ2-3; 7 positions match TRBD1. Germline trimming cut 6 bases from V and 5 bases from J; bases unmatched to any gene: 11. CDR3 length: 14 amino acids. Germline V CDR1 and CDR2: SQVTM, ANQGSEA.

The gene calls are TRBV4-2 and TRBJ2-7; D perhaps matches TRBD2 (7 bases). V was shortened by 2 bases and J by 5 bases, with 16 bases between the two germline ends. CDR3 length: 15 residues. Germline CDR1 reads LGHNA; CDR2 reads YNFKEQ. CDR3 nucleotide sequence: TGTGCCAGCAGCCAATCGAGGGGGGGTCGAGACGAGCAGTACTTC. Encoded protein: CASSQSRGGRDEQYF.

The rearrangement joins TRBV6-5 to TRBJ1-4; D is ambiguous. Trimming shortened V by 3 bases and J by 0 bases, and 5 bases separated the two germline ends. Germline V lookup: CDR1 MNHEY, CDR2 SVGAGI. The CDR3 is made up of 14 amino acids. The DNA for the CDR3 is TGTGCCAGCAGTTATGGCCCAACTAATGAAAAACTGTTTTTT. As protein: CASSYGPTNEKLFF.

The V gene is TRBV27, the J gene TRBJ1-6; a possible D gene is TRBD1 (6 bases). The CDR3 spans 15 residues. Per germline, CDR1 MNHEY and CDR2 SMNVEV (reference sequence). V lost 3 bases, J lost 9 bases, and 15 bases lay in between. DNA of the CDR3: TGTGCCAGCAGTTTCGCGACAGGTGGCGGTTCACCCCTCCACTTT. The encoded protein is CASSFATGGGSPLHF.